This passage covers 14 T cell receptor beta chains from one sample sequenced in a study of T-cell memory formation after mild COVID-19 listed by TCRdb under 2021. Libraries were constructed by 5' RACE. For sequencing, an Illumina NovaSeq 6000 was employed. TCRdb reworked the public reads: Q25 trimming with fastp, MiXCR clone assembly, productive beta chains retained. When rows share a CDR3 protein, they turn into one entry using the most common DNA and genes. Within this sample are almost 35,000 distinct CDR3 sequences, with just under 8% of them counted one time only. Together, the top ten hold roughly 27% of the sample. The specimen was PBMCs or a T cell subset sorted from them (not recorded which). The receptors derive from a man between 18 and 29 years old who had mild COVID-19 (a few samples of this study predate the infection). The sample titles of this study are shuffled in the database, so cell type and time point are left out; the donor was told from shared clones.

This clonotype showed up just a few times. Here the CDR3 reads CAWSPMGDLRPSAFF. In DNA form, the CDR3 reads TGTGCCTGGAGCCCAATGGGGGATCTAAGGCCCTCCGCTTTCTTT. This chain joins TRBV30 and TRBJ1-1, with a tentative D call TRBD1 (5 bases). The germline gives CDR1 GTSNPN, CDR2 SVGIG (reference sequence). Trimming shortened V by 3 bases and J by 11 bases, and 25 bases separated the two germline ends. The CDR3 spans 15 residues.

This clonotype was found many times. This chain joins TRBV27 and TRBJ1-1; 11 bases agree with TRBD1. The CDR3 runs 15 residues. CDR1 MNHEY and CDR2 SMNVEV come from the germline V gene (reference sequence). V shed 2 bases and J 6 bases; nucleotides not matched to a gene: 5. The chain's CDR3 is CASSLRDRGMPEAFF. CDR3 nucleotide sequence: TGTGCCAGCAGTTTACGGGACAGGGGGATGCCTGAAGCTTTCTTT.

There are many counts of this clonotype. The chain uses TRBV6-4 and TRBJ2-2; TRBD2 is a possible D gene (6 bases). The V gene's germline CDR1 is MRHNA and CDR2 SNTAGT. The CDR3 consists of 14 residues. V was pared by 3 bases and J by 7 bases, with 12 bases between. The chain's CDR3 is CASSEKGGGGELFF. DNA for the CDR3: TGTGCCAGCAGTGAGAAGGGAGGTGGCGGGGAGCTGTTTTTT.

This clonotype came up a few times. This chain connects TRBV18 to TRBJ2-2; D uncertain. This CDR3 is 14 amino acids long. The germline V gene has CDR1 KGHSH and CDR2 LQKENI. Trimming cost V 5 bases and J 2 bases, with 9 bases left between them. CDR3 sequence (DNA): TGTGCCAGCTCAGCCGTTCCTAACACCGGGGAGCTGTTTTTT. Protein sequence: CASSAVPNTGELFF.

The chain links TRBV28 to TRBJ1-5; no reliable D call. The CDR3 is made up of 13 amino acids. From germline, CDR1 is MDHEN and CDR2 SYDVKM. V was clipped by 8 bases and J by 0 bases, with 8 bases between them. DNA for the CDR3: TGTGCCAGCGAGTTCGGTAGCAATCAGCCCCAGCATTTT. This translates into CASEFGSNQPQHF.

This clonotype was observed at least ten times. The V and J genes are TRBV9 and TRBJ1-3, with 8 nucleotides matching TRBD1. CDR3 length equals 15 residues. The germline V gene encodes CDR1 SGDLS and CDR2 YYNGEE. The trim removed 4 bases at V and 3 bases at J, leaving 6 bases unmatched. The CDR3 DNA reads TGTGCCAGCAGCCTGGACAGGGCCGGTGGAAACACCATATATTTT. It is translated as CASSLDRAGGNTIYF.

This clonotype was recorded many times. CDR3 bases: TGTGCCAGCAGGGGATCCCACAAGAACACCGGGGAGCTGTTTTTT. It encodes CASRGSHKNTGELFF. The chain is built from TRBV12-3 or TRBV12-4 and TRBJ2-2; D uncertain. This CDR3 comprises 15 residues. V was clipped by 6 bases and J by 1 base, with 12 bases between them.

This clonotype was seen ten or more times. This chain links TRBV6-6 with TRBJ2-3, with 7 bases identical to TRBD1. Germline CDR1 MNHNY, CDR2 SVGAGI (reference sequence). This CDR3 region has 14 residues. V trimming: 9 bases; J trimming: 2 bases; junction bases outside the gene matches: 8. This CDR3 is CASRQGFITDTQYF. CDR3 sequence (DNA): TGTGCCAGTCGACAGGGATTCATCACAGATACGCAGTATTTT.

The chain combines TRBV6-2 or TRBV6-3 with TRBJ2-3; D not resolved. Germline CDR1 and CDR2: MNHEY and SVGEGT. Trimming pared 4 bases from V and 2 bases from J, leaving 7 bases between. The CDR3 extends over 13 amino acids. The CDR3 loop reads CASSSSPTDTQYF. As DNA, the CDR3 is TGTGCCAGCAGTTCTAGTCCCACAGATACGCAGTATTTT.

This clonotype was observed a handful of times. The rearrangement joins TRBV10-1 to TRBJ2-3, with D perhaps being TRBD1 or TRBD2 (5 bases each). CDR3 length: 15 amino acids. Germline CDR1 and CDR2: WNHNN and SYGVQD (reference sequence). The germline V and J ends were trimmed by 8 bases and 7 bases, with 22 bases remaining between them. The CDR3 DNA sequence: TGCGCCAGCGGACGAGGGGACCTGTTGCCTTATACGCAGTATTTT. Its translation: CASGRGDLLPYTQYF.

This clonotype was found many times. This chain links TRBV7-3 with TRBJ1-2; the D is unclear. V lost 5 bases, J lost 5 bases, and 18 bases lay in between. The CDR3 is made up of 15 amino acids. Per germline, CDR1 SGHTA and CDR2 FQGTGA. As DNA, the CDR3 is TGTGCCAGCAGCCCCTCCTCGACCTCAACTTATGGCTACACCTTC. It specifies CASSPSSTSTYGYTF.

The chain carries TRBV4-3 and TRBJ2-2; D is ambiguous. The CDR3 is 13 amino acids. Trimming stripped 0 bases from V and 7 bases from J, with 6 bases between. CDR1 LGHNA and CDR2 YSLEER come from the germline V gene. CDR3 loop: CASSQEWVGELFF. CDR3 sequence (DNA): TGCGCCAGCAGCCAAGAATGGGTCGGGGAGCTGTTTTTT.

There are many counts of this clonotype. At one boundary the junction diverges from the germline segment, which might be a read error. This chain links TRBV7-7 with TRBJ2-1; 10 bases fit TRBD2. The CDR3 loop spans 14 amino acids. CDR1 and CDR2 (germline): SSHAT, FNYEAQ (reference sequence). For the CDR3, the DNA is TGTGCTAGCAGCTCGTCTAGCGGGGGTAATGAGCAGTTCTTC. Amino acids: CASSSSSGGNEQFF.

This chain links TRBV6-2 or TRBV6-3 with TRBJ2-1, with D possibly matching TRBD1 (5 bases). Germline V lookup: CDR1 MNHEY, CDR2 SVGEGT. The length of the CDR3 is 16 residues. The V gene lost 7 bases and the J gene lost 0 bases, with 16 bases spanning the gap. CDR3 sequence (DNA): TGTGCCAGCACCCCTAGGGGCGGAAGCTCCTACAATGAGCAGTTCTTC. Protein: CASTPRGGSSYNEQFF.